This T cell receptor (beta chain) was obtained from a study of blood T cell repertoires in COVID-19 (TCRdb year 2020). Study-level background: Samples from collaborators originated in the United States, Italy and Spain and spanned both the acute and convalescent phases of COVID-19. The prospective study material was composed of cDNA or gDNA derived from T cells, B-cell-depleted T cells, or PBMCs. Subjects who had been exposed to COVID-19, were actively infected with it, or had recovered from it provided the deeply sampled blood TCRbeta repertoires that made up the dataset. The repertoires were released in a freely available public database meant as a resource for research on the immune response to SARS-CoV-2. The samples were drawn from the first 160 participants of the ongoing ImmuneRACE study and from some 1,300 subjects provided by 6 global collaborators. A de-identified subject ID, COVID-19 status, age in years and sex were almost always included in the sample metadata. Where available, HLA class I and class II types were taken from metadata supplied by the sample provider and were not determined by assay-based typing. What the authors observed across the whole study: How much clinical and demographic metadata was included differed by source and by participant, and the metadata was provided uncurated.

Collaborating institutions collected whole blood in K2EDTA tubes following their own protocols. For TCRbeta analysis, collaborator samples were shipped as frozen whole blood, as isolated PBMCs, or as DNA extracted from either sample type. TCRbeta CDR3 regions were amplified from genomic DNA by means of the immunoSEQ Assay, a bias-controlled multiplex PCR. In the authors' own workflow: Within the assay, amplification of reference gene primers was used to estimate how many nucleated cells each sample contained. To quantify the absolute abundance of each unique TCRbeta CDR3 rearrangement, sequence reads were collapsed and filtered. For each sample, productive Simpson clonality was calculated by taking the square root of Simpson's diversity index across productive rearrangements. TCRdb retrieved this table from immuneACCESS and kept in-frame rearrangements only. Not all clones are present; in checked studies, unresolved V genes account for under half, and no reason is known for the remainder. D and trimming were read from the DNA, whereas the V and J calls and clone size are those reported in that table. The sample data list about 270,000 clones, and 65% to 85% of these were observed just once. 4.5% to 7% of the sample is taken by the ten largest.

CDR1 and CDR2, looked up from the germline V gene, are SGHVS and FQNEAQ. From cysteine to phenylalanine, the CDR3 is 17 amino acids long. This entry keeps only the CDR3 DNA: 51 bases, framed from base 1. V ends up 1 base short and J 2 bases short, with an unmatched junction base count of 3. With respect to this clone: Its antigen specificity is not known. One base away there is no much larger clone; base qualities are not given.

Sequenced input: peripheral blood. The rearrangement joined TRBV7-8 to TRBJ2-2; 11 of the junction bases match TRBD2. The source of this sequence is a man older than 75 with acute or convalescent COVID-19. The nucleotides are TGTGCCAGCAGCTTAGGGGGACTAGCGGTAAACACCGGGGAGCTGTTTTTT. This sequence encodes CASSLGGLAVNTGELFF.